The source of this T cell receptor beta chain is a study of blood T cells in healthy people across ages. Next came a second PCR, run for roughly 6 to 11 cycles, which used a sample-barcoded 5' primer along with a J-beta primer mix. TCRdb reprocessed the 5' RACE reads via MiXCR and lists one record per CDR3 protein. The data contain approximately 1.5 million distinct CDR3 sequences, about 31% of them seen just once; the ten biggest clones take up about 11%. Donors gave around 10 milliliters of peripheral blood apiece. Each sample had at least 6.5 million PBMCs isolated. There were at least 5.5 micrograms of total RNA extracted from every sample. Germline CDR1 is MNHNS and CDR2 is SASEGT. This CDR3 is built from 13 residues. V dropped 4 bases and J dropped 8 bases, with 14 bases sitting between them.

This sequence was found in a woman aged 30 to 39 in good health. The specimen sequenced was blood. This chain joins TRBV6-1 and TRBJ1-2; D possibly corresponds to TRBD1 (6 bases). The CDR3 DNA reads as TGTGCCAGCAGTGTATGGGGGCTTGAAGGCTACACCTTC. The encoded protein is CASSVWGLEGYTF.